This TCR beta chain comes out of a study of blood T cell repertoires in COVID-19 (TCRdb year 2020). With respect to the entire study: Collaborator samples came from the United States, Italy and Spain and covered acute and convalescent phases of COVID-19. The prospective study material was composed of cDNA or gDNA derived from T cells, B-cell-depleted T cells, or PBMCs. The dataset comprised deeply sampled blood TCRbeta repertoires from subjects exposed to, actively infected with, or recovered from COVID-19. The repertoires were released in a freely available public database meant as a resource for research on the immune response to SARS-CoV-2. Samples were obtained from the ongoing ImmuneRACE study (first 160 participants) and from 1,000 to 1,500 subjects provided by 6 global collaborators. A de-identified subject ID, COVID-19 status, age in years and sex were almost always included in the sample metadata. Where available, HLA class I and class II types were obtained from metadata supplied by the sample provider rather than from assay-based typing.

Collaborating institutions collected whole blood in K2EDTA tubes following their own protocols. For TCRbeta analysis, collaborator samples were shipped as frozen whole blood, as isolated PBMCs, or as DNA extracted from either sample type. About this clone: The antigen this receptor binds is unknown. Base qualities are missing; no much larger clone stands one base away.

CDR3 length: 13 amino acids, cysteine to phenylalanine. This entry keeps only the CDR3 DNA: 39 bases, framed from base 1. Looking up the germline V gene yields CDR1 SGHRS and CDR2 YFSETQ. The germline ends are 7 bases apart after V is trimmed by 4 bases and J by 0 bases. Overall results and qualifications from the work: Clinical and demographic metadata were provided uncurated, with the amount varying by source and participant.

TCRbeta CDR3 regions were amplified from genomic DNA by means of the immunoSEQ Assay, a bias-controlled multiplex PCR. The authors processed their data as follows. The number of nucleated cells in each sample was estimated by amplification of reference gene primers within the assay. To quantify the absolute abundance of each unique TCRbeta CDR3 rearrangement, sequence reads were collapsed and filtered. For each sample, productive Simpson clonality was calculated by taking the square root of Simpson's diversity index across productive rearrangements. TCRdb holds this immuneACCESS table with in-frame rearrangements only. Some clones are missing; in checked studies, unresolved V genes explain under half, and the rest has no known cause. V and J calls plus clone size are reproduced from that table; the DNA served to infer D and trimming. This sample has approximately 170,000 clones in its table, and roughly 84% of those were observed once. The ten largest clones capture over 9.5% of the sample.

Sequenced input: peripheral blood. The chain uses TRBV5-1 and TRBJ2-5; D gene: possibly TRBD2, on 5 matching bases. The clonotype originates from a woman of 80 years or more with active or convalescent COVID-19. The DNA reads as follows: TGCGCCAGCAGCGAGGGATACCAAGAGACCCAGTACTTC. Its amino acids are CASSEGYQETQYF.